The present T cell receptor beta chain was sequenced within a study of T cells in Graves' hyperthyroidism and ophthalmopathy. General study points: Most expanded thyroid clonotypes above 0.001 also appeared in blood.

The CDR3 regions of TCR beta were amplified from RNA transcripts. HTBI primers were employed in a first-round RT-PCR of the TCR CDR3. TCRdb independently ran MiXCR on the multiplex PCR reads; one entry per CDR3 protein. In the table there are approximately 600,000 distinct CDR3 sequences, 15% to 20% of which are singletons. As concerns this clonotype: The antigen remains unidentified.

The CDR3 sequence is 15 residues long. Trimming took 3 bases from V and 0 from J, leaving 10 bases between them. Germline V lookup: CDR1 MDHEN, CDR2 SYDVKM. Aged 18 to 65, the patients had hyperthyroidism that was newly diagnosed and had lasted under 2 months. From more than 8 ml of fresh peripheral blood, PBMCs were isolated. Source material: blood. The sequence derives from a woman aged 30 to 39 with Graves' hyperthyroidism. The chain links TRBV28 to TRBJ2-3, with D maybe TRBD1 (5 bases). CDR3 sequence: CASSLERTSTDTQYF. The CDR3 DNA sequence: TGTGCCAGCAGTTTGGAACGGACAAGCACAGATACGCAGTATTTT.